Listed here is a single T cell receptor beta chain. The target antigen is unknown. The method was immunoSEQ multiplex PCR; TCRdb's version includes in-frame clones alone and lacks a portion of them. This table holds about 2.1 million clones, just under 95% found once. This entry belongs to a study of shared clonotypes between healthy human individuals. Study results and caveats: Researchers found naive subsets generally carried larger estimated richness than memory subsets.

Germline lookup yields CDR1 MGHRA and CDR2 YSYEKL. The CDR3 extends over 18 amino acids. With 3 bases clipped from V and 5 bases from J, the junction kept 17 bases outside the gene matches. Naive CD8 populations comprised CD45RO-negative cells positively selected for CCR7, excluding terminally differentiated effector memory CD45RA+ cells. The rearrangement joins TRBV4-1 to TRBJ2-3; the match to TRBD1 covers 7 bases. This TCR came from a man younger than 30 in good health. Some clones in this sample may be carry-over from other donors' samples. Sequences were obtained from naive CD8+ T cells from PBMCs. The CDR3 region is CASSQALVQGGERDTQYF. DNA for the CDR3: TGCGCCAGCAGCCAGGCACTCGTGCAAGGGGGCGAAAGAGATACGCAGTATTTT.